The present T cell receptor beta chain was sequenced within a study of early T cells in non-severe SARS-CoV-2 infection. About the study: Sequencing input comprised bulk RNA from unsorted whole blood; chain pairing was not available. General study results and limits: Private and CD4 specificities were missed by VDJdb matching, which favored anti-spike CD8 responses.

A word on this clonotype: Its antigen is unidentified.

CDR1 is DFQATT, CDR2 SNEGSKA, per germline (reference sequence). The CDR3 sequence is 14 residues long. Trimming took off 6 bases at V and 0 bases at J, with 12 bases between the two ends. Individual cDNA molecules received unique molecular identifiers during library preparation. MiXCR was run by TCRdb on the 5' RACE reads, yielding one entry per CDR3 protein. The sample consists of 100,000 to 150,000 distinct CDR3 sequences, about 15% of them appearing once. V usage is TRBV20-1 and J usage is TRBJ1-5; TRBD1 might be the D (5 bases). Sequencing input: whole blood. The TCR was taken from an adult who was a healthcare worker with PCR-confirmed SARS-CoV-2 infection or an uninfected control (not recorded which). CDR3 in amino acids: CSAHPGHSNQPQHF. CDR3 sequence (DNA): TGCAGTGCCCACCCGGGGCATAGCAATCAGCCCCAGCATTTT.